Shown below are 31 T cell receptor beta chains from a single sample sequenced in a study of cytomegalovirus exposure and HLA in healthy donors. PCR employed 60 Vbeta and 13 Jbeta primers. Method: immunoSEQ multiplex PCR; TCRdb's copy keeps in-frame clones and lacks some. The ten most abundant clones cover roughly 4.8% of a sample with over 65,000 clones. The sample taken for sequencing was PBMCs. These receptors came from a man aged 30 to 39 in good health and CMV-seronegative.

V and J are TRBV18 and TRBJ1-1; D possibly corresponds to TRBD1 (5 bases). The germline V gene has CDR1 KGHSH and CDR2 LQKENI. The length of the CDR3 is 17 residues. The V and J ends lost 0 bases and 7 bases respectively, with 21 bases between them. The CDR3 coding sequence is TGTGCCAGCTCACCACCTAGCAGGGCCCAACTAATGGGTGAAGCTTTCTTT. Translating it yields CASSPPSRAQLMGEAFF. Full variable domain (remainder filled in from reference TRBV18 and TRBJ1-1): NAGVMQNPRHLVRRRGQEARLRCSPMKGHSHVYWYRQLPEEGLKFMVYLQKENIIDESGMPKERFSAEFPKEGPSILRIQQVVRGDSAAYFCASSPPSRAQLMGEAFFGQGTRLTVV.

This chain links TRBV10-3 with TRBJ2-3; 8 positions match TRBD1. This CDR3 comprises 15 residues. CDR1 and CDR2 from the germline V gene are ENHRY and SYGVKD. V was clipped by 3 bases and J by 6 bases; unmatched bases: 8. CDR3 in DNA: TGTGCCATCAGTGATGGGCCAGGGGGCGCGGATACGCAGTATTTT. Its translation: CAISDGPGGADTQYF.

The J gene is TRBJ2-3, the V gene TRBV7-9; TRBD1 agrees at 9 bases. Germline assignment: CDR1 SEHNR and CDR2 FQNEAQ (reference sequence). Trimming cost V 10 bases and J 2 bases; bases outside gene matches: 7. The CDR3 is 14 amino acids. For the CDR3, the DNA is TGTGCCATGGAAGAACAGGGGGCCACAGATACGCAGTATTTT. Protein: CAMEEQGATDTQYF.

The chain is built from TRBV2 and TRBJ1-2; 12 nucleotides line up with TRBD1. Germline values: CDR1 SNHLY, CDR2 FYNNEI. This CDR3 comprises 17 residues. V lost 5 bases and J lost 4; bases outside the gene matches: 11. The CDR3 sequence is CASSLPGQGARRYGYTF. The CDR3 nucleotides read TGTGCCAGCAGTTTACCGGGACAGGGGGCGCGACGCTATGGCTACACCTTC.

The V gene is TRBV2, the J gene TRBJ2-7; D is perhaps TRBD1 (5 bases). The V gene lost 5 bases and the J gene lost 3 bases, with 11 bases spanning the gap. This CDR3 has 13 amino acids. The V gene's germline CDR1 is SNHLY and CDR2 FYNNEI. CDR3 coding DNA: TGTGCCAGCAGTCGGACACCAGACTACGAGCAGTACTTC. This encodes CASSRTPDYEQYF.

J is TRBJ2-7 and V is TRBV7-2; D is perhaps TRBD2 (6 bases). Germline loops: CDR1 SGHTA, CDR2 FQGNSA. This CDR3 is 17 amino acids long. Between the trimmed V and J ends, which lost 2 bases and 3 bases, there was a span of 20 bases. The CDR3 coding sequence is TGTGCCAGCAGCTTACGACACTCCCCGGGACTGAGCTACGAGCAGTACTTC. Translated: CASSLRHSPGLSYEQYF.

This chain links TRBV15 with TRBJ1-5; 7 nucleotides line up with TRBD1. The length of the CDR3 is 19 residues. Germline lookup yields CDR1 LNHNV and CDR2 YYDKDF (reference sequence). Unmatched junction bases numbered 11, after V lost 0 bases and J lost 0 bases. The CDR3 region has the DNA TGTGCCACCAGCAGAGATACATTCGGGACAGTTTATAGCAATCAGCCCCAGCATTTT. This encodes CATSRDTFGTVYSNQPQHF.

The chain recombines TRBV18 with TRBJ2-2; D uncertain. This CDR3 is built from 15 residues. Germline CDR1 reads KGHSH; CDR2 reads LQKENI. Trimming pared 0 bases from V and 1 base from J, leaving 6 bases between. CDR3 DNA: TGTGCCAGCTCACCACCAAGCCAGAACACCGGGGAGCTGTTTTTT. Its translation: CASSPPSQNTGELFF.

The V gene is TRBV6-6, the J gene TRBJ1-1; 8 nucleotides line up with TRBD1. CDR1 is MNHNY, CDR2 SVGAGI, per germline (reference sequence). V lost 6 bases to trimming and J lost 5 bases; unmatched junction nucleotides: 5. The CDR3 loop spans 13 amino acids. The CDR3 sequence is CASSRTGLTEAFF. The CDR3 nucleotides are TGTGCCAGCAGCCGGACAGGGTTGACTGAAGCTTTCTTT.

The chain carries TRBV5-5 and TRBJ1-1, with TRBD1 identical over 9 bases. There are 18 residues in the CDR3. Germline V gene data show CDR1 as SGHKS and CDR2 as YYEKEE (reference sequence). V shed 4 bases and J 4 bases; nucleotides not matched to a gene: 17. The CDR3 reads CASSRPRDRVMIGTEAFF. CDR3 in DNA: TGTGCCAGCAGCCGACCCCGGGACAGGGTTATGATCGGCACTGAAGCTTTCTTT.

The chain couples TRBV25-1 to TRBJ1-1; no firm D call. Trimming removed 10 bases from V and 1 base from J, with 7 bases in between. The CDR3 totals 11 residues. Germline V CDR1 and CDR2: MGHDK, SYGVNS. The CDR3 DNA sequence: TGTGCCACCTTCGGGAACACTGAAGCTTTCTTT. Translation: CATFGNTEAFF.

The V and J genes are TRBV6-6 and TRBJ1-3; D is possibly TRBD1 (5 bases). V lost 4 bases, J lost 8 bases, and 18 bases lay in between. The germline CDR1 and CDR2 sequences are MNHNY and SVGAGI (reference sequence). CDR3 length: 15 residues. The CDR3 nucleotides read TGTGCCAGCAGTTCCTACCCAGGGTTTAAGGACACCATATATTTT. It codes for CASSSYPGFKDTIYF.

The rearrangement joins TRBV11-3 to TRBJ2-7; 7 positions agree with TRBD2. V trimming: 1 base; J trimming: 4 bases; junction bases outside the gene matches: 4. Germline CDR1 reads SGHNT; CDR2 reads YENEEA. There are 14 residues in the CDR3. CDR3 sequence: CASSLGTSRYEQYF. The CDR3 DNA follows: TGTGCCAGCAGCTTAGGGACTAGTCGGTACGAGCAGTACTTC.

This chain joins TRBV4-3 and TRBJ1-2; tentatively, D is TRBD1 (5 bases). Trimming removed 1 base from V and 0 bases from J, with 9 bases in between. Germline V lookup: CDR1 LGHNA, CDR2 YSLEER. This CDR3 is built from 15 residues. CDR3 coding DNA: TGCGCCAGCAGCCAAGGGACATTAGCTAACTATGGCTACACCTTC. It specifies CASSQGTLANYGYTF.

The rearrangement joins TRBV29-1 to TRBJ2-7, with D possibly TRBD1 on 6 matching bases. CDR1 and CDR2 from the germline V gene are SQVTM and ANQGSEA. This CDR3 has 13 residues. V lost 4 bases to trimming and J lost 3 bases, with 13 bases between them. CDR3 bases: TGCAGCGTTGTACCGGACAGCCGCTACGAGCAGTACTTC. The encoded protein is CSVVPDSRYEQYF.

The gene calls are TRBV7-9 and TRBJ1-1; D is uncertain. CDR1 is SEHNR, CDR2 FQNEAQ, per germline (reference sequence). Trimming cost V 6 bases and J 1 base, with 9 bases left between them. The CDR3 length is 13 residues. CDR3 sequence (DNA): TGTGCCAGCAGTTGGGCCTCGAACACTGAAGCTTTCTTT. Its protein is CASSWASNTEAFF.

The chain recombines TRBV7-9 with TRBJ1-1; TRBD1 agrees at 7 bases. The V and J ends lost 3 bases and 4 bases, in that order; junction bases with no gene match: 5. CDR3 length: 14 residues. The germline CDR1 and CDR2 sequences are SEHNR and FQNEAQ (reference sequence). The CDR3 region is CASSFSRGSTEAFF. The CDR3 coding sequence is TGTGCCAGCAGCTTCTCCAGGGGGAGCACTGAAGCTTTCTTT. The full variable domain, with the rest looked up from reference TRBV7-9 and TRBJ1-1, is DTGVSQNPRHKITKRGQNVTFRCDPISEHNRLYWYRQTLGQGPEFLTYFQNEAQLEKSRLLSDRFSAERPKGSFSTLEIQRTEQGDSAMYLCASSFSRGSTEAFFGQGTRLTVV.

This rearrangement joins TRBV7-8 to TRBJ1-2, with D perhaps TRBD1 (5 bases). Germline CDR1 SGHVS, CDR2 FQNEAQ. CDR3 length: 14 residues. With 5 bases removed from V and 1 base from J, the gap between germline ends came to 11 bases. CDR3 residues: CASSLIRGNYGYTF. Here the CDR3 DNA reads TGTGCCAGCAGCCTCATAAGGGGTAACTATGGCTACACCTTC.

This sequence joins TRBV11-2 and TRBJ2-7; a weak D match, TRBD1 (6 bases). The length of the CDR3 is 15 residues. From germline, CDR1 is SGHAT and CDR2 FQNNGV. V was pared by 5 bases and J by 0 bases, with 14 bases between. In DNA form, the CDR3 reads TGTGCCAGCAGCCCACGGACAGCCTCCTCCTACGAGCAGTACTTC. This codes for CASSPRTASSYEQYF.

The chain uses TRBV10-2 and TRBJ1-3; D is unresolved. V was pared by 3 bases and J by 2 bases, with 5 bases between. This CDR3 is built from 13 residues. Germline-derived CDR1 and CDR2 are WSHSY and SAAADI. CDR3 DNA sequence: TGCGCCAGCAGTGATCAGGCTGGAAACACCATATATTTT. Protein sequence: CASSDQAGNTIYF.

The V gene is TRBV18, the J gene TRBJ2-1; perhaps TRBD2 as D (5 bases). With 1 base removed from V and 13 bases from J, the gap between germline ends came to 17 bases. Germline assignment: CDR1 KGHSH and CDR2 LQKENI. The CDR3 extends over 14 amino acids. CDR3 nucleotides: TGTGCCAGCTCACCACAAGCTAGCCGGATTTTCCAGTTCTTC. Protein product: CASSPQASRIFQFF.

V is TRBV11-3 and J is TRBJ2-1; TRBD2 aligns across 9 bases. In germline, CDR1 is SGHNT, CDR2 YENEEA. CDR3 length: 15 amino acids. Losses at the gene ends were 4 bases for V and 3 bases for J; bases not matched to a gene: 4. DNA of the CDR3: TGTGCCAGCAGCTGGGGACTAGCTCTCTACAATGAGCAGTTCTTC. Its translation: CASSWGLALYNEQFF.

The chain links TRBV4-3 to TRBJ1-1, with 11 bases that match TRBD1. With V trimmed by 3 bases and J by 5 bases, 14 bases remained unmatched. Germline CDR1 and CDR2: LGHNA and YSLEER. The CDR3 spans 18 residues. CDR3 nucleotides: TGCGCCAGCAGCCAGGCTAGACGGACAGGGGGCGAGTATACTGAAGCTTTCTTT. Its protein is CASSQARRTGGEYTEAFF.

The chain joins TRBV7-8 to TRBJ1-2; the match to TRBD1 covers 7 bases. CDR3 size: 15 residues. Trimming at V came to 2 bases and at J to 8 bases, leaving 11 bases not matched to a gene. From germline, CDR1 is SGHVS and CDR2 FQNEAQ. This chain's CDR3 is CASSLKGAREQGYTF. DNA for the CDR3: TGTGCCAGCAGCTTAAAGGGGGCCAGGGAACAAGGCTACACCTTC.

As to this clone: One junction end disagrees with the germline gene, perhaps due to a read error. V usage is TRBV6-5 and J usage is TRBJ2-1; D might be TRBD1 (5 bases). This CDR3 contains 12 residues. Germline CDR1 MNHEY, CDR2 SVGAGI. The CDR3 region has the DNA TGTGCCAGCAGTCCCCGAGGCAGCAAAGGGGTCTTC. Translated: CASSPRGSKGVF.

The rearrangement links TRBV5-1 to TRBJ1-3; unclear D gene. This CDR3 spans 15 amino acids. The germline V gene has CDR1 SGHRS and CDR2 YFSETQ. V was clipped by 0 bases and J by 0 bases, with 7 bases between them. In DNA form, the CDR3 reads TGCGCCAGCAGCTTGGGAGGTCTCTCTGGAAACACCATATATTTT. It codes for CASSLGGLSGNTIYF.

The chain has TRBV29-1 and TRBJ2-2; TRBD2 might be the D (6 bases). V was cut by 7 bases and J by 6 bases, with 9 bases left in between. This CDR3 has 11 residues. Germline V gene lookup returns CDR1 SQVTM and CDR2 ANQGSEA. CDR3 sequence reads: CSGSGPGELFF. The CDR3 coding sequence is TGCAGCGGTAGCGGTCCCGGGGAGCTGTTTTTT.

The V gene is TRBV19, the J gene TRBJ2-4; 16 nucleotides align to TRBD2. In germline, CDR1 is LNHDA, CDR2 SQIVND (reference sequence). CDR3 length equals 22 residues. Trimming removed 5 bases from V and 7 bases from J; junction bases left unmatched: 23. CDR3 in amino acids: CASSFRQTTGGLAGGRYNIQYF. The CDR3 DNA is TGTGCCAGTAGTTTCCGACAGACGACTGGGGGACTAGCGGGGGGGCGTTATAACATTCAGTACTTC.

The rearrangement joins TRBV19 to TRBJ2-1; D is perhaps TRBD2 (6 bases). V gave up 1 base and J gave up 4 bases, with 11 bases separating them. Germline CDR1 and CDR2: LNHDA and SQIVND (reference sequence). The CDR3 runs to 15 residues. CDR3 region: CASSIVWGTYNEQFF. CDR3 coding DNA: TGTGCCAGTAGTATAGTGTGGGGGACTTACAATGAGCAGTTCTTC.

The chain links TRBV7-9 to TRBJ1-4, with 8 bases aligning to TRBD1. The ends lost 4 bases at V and 7 bases at J; junction bases unmatched: 5. The CDR3 has 14 amino acids. From germline, CDR1 is SEHNR and CDR2 FQNEAQ (reference sequence). Here the CDR3 DNA reads TGTGCCAGCAGCTCGACAGGGGTTAGTGAAAAACTGTTTTTT. Its translation is CASSSTGVSEKLFF.

The chain uses TRBV6-6 and TRBJ1-2; 7 bases fit TRBD1. This CDR3 contains 14 residues. Germline CDR1 reads MNHNY; CDR2 reads SVGAGI (reference sequence). Trimming removed 6 bases from V and 6 bases from J; junction bases left unmatched: 10. The CDR3 loop is CASRLGGRVDGYTF. The CDR3 DNA sequence: TGTGCCAGCAGACTAGGGGGCCGCGTCGATGGCTACACCTTC.